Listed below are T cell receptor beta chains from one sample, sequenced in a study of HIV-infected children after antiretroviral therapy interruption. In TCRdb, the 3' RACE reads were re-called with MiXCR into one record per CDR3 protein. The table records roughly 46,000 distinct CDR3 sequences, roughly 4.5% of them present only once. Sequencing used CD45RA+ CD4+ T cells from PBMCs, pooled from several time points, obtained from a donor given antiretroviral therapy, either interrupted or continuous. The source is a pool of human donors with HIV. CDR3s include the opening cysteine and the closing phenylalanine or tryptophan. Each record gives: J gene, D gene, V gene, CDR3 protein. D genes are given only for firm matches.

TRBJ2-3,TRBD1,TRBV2,CASSAQGADTQYF
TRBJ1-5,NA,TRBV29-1,CSVPAPRSNQPQHF
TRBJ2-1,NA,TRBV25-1,CASTQSRGIKQFF
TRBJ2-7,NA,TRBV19,CASISSTYEQYF
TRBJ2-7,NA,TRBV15,CATSVETGREQYF
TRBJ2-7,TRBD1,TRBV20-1,CSAVSWDSISYEQYF
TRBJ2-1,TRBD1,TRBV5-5,CASSLNTGAEFF
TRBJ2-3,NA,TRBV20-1,CSASEQTTDTQYF
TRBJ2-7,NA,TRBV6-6,CASSYSKAGSYEQYF
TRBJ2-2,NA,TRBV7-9,CASSFSYGTGELFF
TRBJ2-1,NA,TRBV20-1,CSATTSNPSSYNEQFF
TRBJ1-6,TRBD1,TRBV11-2,CASSFEDRPGRSPLHF
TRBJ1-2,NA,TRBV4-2,CASSQDLGQYYGYTF
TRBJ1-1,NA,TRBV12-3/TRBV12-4,CASSFPRAEAFF
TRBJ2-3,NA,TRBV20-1,CSARPAGVDTQYF
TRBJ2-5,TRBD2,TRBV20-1,CSARLAGGEETQYF
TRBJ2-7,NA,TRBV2,CASKVTGSSYEQYF
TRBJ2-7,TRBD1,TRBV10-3,CAITGTGGAEQYF
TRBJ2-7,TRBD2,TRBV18,CASSPGTSGGGEQYF
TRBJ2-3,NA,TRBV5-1,CASSLSLGGVTDTQYF
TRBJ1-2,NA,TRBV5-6,CASSFSGNGYTF
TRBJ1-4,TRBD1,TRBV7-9,CASSPGQVATNEKLFF
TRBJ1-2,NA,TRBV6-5,CASSSLSIYGYTF
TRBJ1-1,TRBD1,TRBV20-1,CSAPGQSTEAFF
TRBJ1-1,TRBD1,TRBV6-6,CASRLGQLNTEAFF
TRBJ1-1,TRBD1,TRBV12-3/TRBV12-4,CASSRRTGQTNTEAFF
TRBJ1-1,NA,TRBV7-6,CASSFEGWVNTEAFF
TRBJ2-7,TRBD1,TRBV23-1,CASSRTDRVTYEQYF
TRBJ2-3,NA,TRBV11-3,CASTFGGSDTQYF
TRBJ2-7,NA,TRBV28,CASSRGRRPITYEQYF
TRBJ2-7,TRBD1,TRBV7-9,CASSTGQGGSYEQYF
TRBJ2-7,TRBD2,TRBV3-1,CASSQGVAGGPSSYEQYF
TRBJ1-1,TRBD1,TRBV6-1,CASSRQGNTEAFF
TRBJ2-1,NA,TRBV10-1,CASSEYPYNEQFF
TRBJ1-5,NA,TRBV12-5,CASGGNLRNQPQHF
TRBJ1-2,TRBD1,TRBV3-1,CASCRQGGVDYGYTF
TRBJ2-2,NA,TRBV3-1,CASSQERVVPGELFF
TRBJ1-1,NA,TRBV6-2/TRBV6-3,CASRYQGVNTEAFF
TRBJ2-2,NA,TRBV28,CAGRASLNTGELFF
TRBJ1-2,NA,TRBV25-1,CASSEIDLEGDGYTF
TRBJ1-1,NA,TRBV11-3,CASSLRGVGFSSEAFF
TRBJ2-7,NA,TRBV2,CASRTQASYEQYF
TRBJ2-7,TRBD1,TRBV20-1,CSARVKAMGQSYEQYF
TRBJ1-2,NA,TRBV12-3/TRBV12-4,CASTPTGSKVYTF
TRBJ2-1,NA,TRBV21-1,CASSTSTSGGPQWVF
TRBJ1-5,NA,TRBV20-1,CSASPPGGNQPQHF
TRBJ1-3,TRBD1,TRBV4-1,CASSQAQTGRLGNTIYF